What follows is one T cell receptor beta chain and its context. Other DNA sequences from this sample encode an identical CDR3 as well. These data are taken from a study of blood T cell repertoires in COVID-19. Study as a whole: Sites across the United States, Italy and Spain contributed samples from acute and convalescent COVID-19. T cells, B-cell-depleted T cells, or PBMCs supplied cDNA or gDNA.

The CDR3 has 15 amino acids. Germline CDR1 reads MNHEY; CDR2 reads SVGAGI. The V end was cut by 0 bases, the J end by 0 bases, with 8 bases between. Produced via immunoSEQ multiplex PCR; TCRdb's table is partial and in-frame only. The sample carries about 140,000 clones, 70% to 90% recorded once. Sample: peripheral blood. The V call is TRBV6-5, the J call TRBJ1-1; D remains ambiguous. This TCR came from a woman aged 60-75 years with acute or convalescent COVID-19. Here the CDR3 reads CASSYSGAMNTEAFF. CDR3 in DNA: TGTGCCAGCAGTTACTCGGGCGCCATGAACACTGAAGCTTTCTTT.